The 4 T cell receptor beta chains below come from one sample, sequenced in a study of neurological immune-mediated disorders. Time point described: longitudinal time-point 2. TCRdb recomputed calls from the 5' RACE reads with MiXCR, one row per CDR3 protein. The data show under 50,000 distinct CDR3 sequences, about an eighth seen once. The sequenced material came from PBMCs. The receptor source for this set is a male donor with HTLV-1-associated myelopathy (HAM/TSP).

This clonotype occurred many times. The V gene is TRBV5-1, the J gene TRBJ1-6; TRBD1 might be the D (6 bases). CDR3 size: 15 residues. The V gene lost 4 bases and the J gene lost 7 bases, with 15 bases spanning the gap. The germline V gene has CDR1 SGHRS and CDR2 YFSETQ. CDR3 residues: CASSPRGGSNSPLHF. The DNA of the CDR3 is TGCGCCAGCAGCCCGCGAGGGGGATCCAATTCACCCCTCCACTTT.

This clonotype was seen repeatedly, ten times or more. V and J are TRBV7-2 and TRBJ2-7; D is uncertain. V dropped 3 bases and J dropped 0 bases, with 6 bases sitting between them. The CDR3 spans 13 residues. CDR1 and CDR2 (germline): SGHTA, FQGNSA. CDR3 in amino acids: CASSFQSSYEQYF. The CDR3 DNA sequence: TGTGCCAGCAGCTTCCAGAGCTCCTACGAGCAGTACTTC.

This clonotype was found many times. V is TRBV2 and J is TRBJ2-7; 10 positions match TRBD2. This CDR3 is 15 amino acids long. The germline V gene encodes CDR1 SNHLY and CDR2 FYNNEI. Trimming took 3 bases from V and 4 from J; bases not matched to a gene: 6. The CDR3 DNA is TGTGCCAGCAGTGATCCAAGCGGGGGGGCGTACGAGCAGTACTTC. Amino acids: CASSDPSGGAYEQYF.

This clonotype was counted at least ten times. The chain couples TRBV29-1 to TRBJ1-1; 8 positions agree with TRBD1. With V trimmed by 3 bases and J by 6 bases, 12 bases remained unmatched. Germline loops: CDR1 SQVTM, CDR2 ANQGSEA. The CDR3 has 15 amino acids. The CDR3 nucleotides read TGCAGCGTTGACCCCGGACAGGGCAAAGGCGCTGAAGCTTTCTTT. This translates into CSVDPGQGKGAEAFF.